This T cell receptor (beta chain) was captured in a study of T cell responses to AZD1222 COVID-19 vaccine. Clones were sequenced by immunoSEQ multiplex PCR, and TCRdb holds only the in-frame ones, with some missing. The table has 120,000 to 150,000 clones, 90% to 95% seen once; the top ten hold approximately 3.8%. A note on this clone: No antigen is known for it.

Germline CDR1 is GTSNPN and CDR2 is SVGIG (reference sequence). CDR3 length: 12 amino acids. V was pared by 2 bases and J by 8 bases, with 12 bases between. The study, taken as a whole, reports: Following two doses of AZD1222, Spike-specific TCR breadth and depth rose. Donors skewed white British and female; clonal diversity was possibly underestimated.

Recipients boosted at about 4 weeks or about 12 weeks are pooled. V gene TRBV30 combines with J gene TRBJ1-2; D possibly corresponds to TRBD1 (5 bases). Sequenced here: peripheral blood, sampled 28 days after the second AZD1222 dose. This clonotype was sampled from an adult who received the AZD1222 COVID-19 vaccine. In nucleotides, the CDR3 is TGTGCCTGGAGTCAGGGTCCGGGGGGCTACACCTTC. Translation: CAWSQGPGGYTF.